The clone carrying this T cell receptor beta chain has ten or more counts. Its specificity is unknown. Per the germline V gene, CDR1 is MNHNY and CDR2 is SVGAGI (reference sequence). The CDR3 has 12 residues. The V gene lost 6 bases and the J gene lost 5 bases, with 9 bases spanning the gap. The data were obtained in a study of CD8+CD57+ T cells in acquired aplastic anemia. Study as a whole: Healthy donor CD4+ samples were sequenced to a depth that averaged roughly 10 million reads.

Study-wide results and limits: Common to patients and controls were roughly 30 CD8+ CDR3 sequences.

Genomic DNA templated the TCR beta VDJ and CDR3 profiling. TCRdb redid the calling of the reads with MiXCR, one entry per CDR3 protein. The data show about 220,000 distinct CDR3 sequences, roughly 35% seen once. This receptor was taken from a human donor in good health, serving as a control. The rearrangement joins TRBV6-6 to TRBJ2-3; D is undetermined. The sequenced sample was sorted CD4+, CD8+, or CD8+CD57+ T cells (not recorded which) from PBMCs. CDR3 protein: CASRTALDTQYF. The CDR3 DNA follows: TGTGCCAGCAGAACTGCCCTAGATACGCAGTATTTT.